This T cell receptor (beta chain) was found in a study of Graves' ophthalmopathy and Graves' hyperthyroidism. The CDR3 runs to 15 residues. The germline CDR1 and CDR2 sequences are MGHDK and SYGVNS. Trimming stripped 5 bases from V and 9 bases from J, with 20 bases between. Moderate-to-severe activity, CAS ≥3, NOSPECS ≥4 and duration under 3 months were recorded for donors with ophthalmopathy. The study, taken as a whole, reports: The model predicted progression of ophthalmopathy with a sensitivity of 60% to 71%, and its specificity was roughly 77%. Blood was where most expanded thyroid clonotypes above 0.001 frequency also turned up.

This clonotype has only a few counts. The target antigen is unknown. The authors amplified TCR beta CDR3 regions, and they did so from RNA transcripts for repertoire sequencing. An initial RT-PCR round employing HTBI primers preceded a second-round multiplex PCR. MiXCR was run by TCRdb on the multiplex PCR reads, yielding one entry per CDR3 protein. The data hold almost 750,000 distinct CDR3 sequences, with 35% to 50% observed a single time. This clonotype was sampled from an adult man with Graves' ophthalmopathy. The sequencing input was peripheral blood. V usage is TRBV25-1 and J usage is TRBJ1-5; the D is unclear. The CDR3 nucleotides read TGTGCCAGCAGTTCACCTCAGGCTTTCACGGGGCCCCAGCATTTT. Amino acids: CASSSPQAFTGPQHF.